This is a list of T cell receptor beta chains from one sample in a study of shared clonotypes between healthy human individuals. TCRdb keeps only in-frame clones here, not all; method: immunoSEQ multiplex PCR. The sample records 2.3 million or so clones, 80% to 95% being singletons. Sequencing used naive CD4+ T cells from PBMCs. All receptors come from a man between 18 and 35 years old in good health. Some clones in this sample may be carry-over from other donors' samples. The CDR3 runs from the conserved cysteine through the conserved F or W. The D gene is left open where the match is weak. Part of the rows lack a size; the others show once, few, many or a class for expanded clones.

>TRBV5-5|NA|NA|TRBJ1-1
CASSFPLPARSTAPTEAFF
TGTGCCAGCAGCTTTCCCCTACCCGCCCGCTCGACAGCGCCCACTGAAGCTTTCTTT
>TRBV14|NA|NA|TRBJ2-3
CASSQGLTPSTDTQYF
TGTGCCAGCAGCCAAGGTTTGACACCATCCACAGATACGCAGTATTTT
>TRBV28|NA|NA|TRBJ2-1
CASRGGTYNEQFF
TGTGCCAGCAGGGGCGGGACCTACAATGAGCAGTTCTTC
>TRBV5-1|NA|NA|TRBJ2-1
CASSHPVAHEQFF
TGCGCCAGCAGCCACCCGGTGGCGCATGAGCAGTTCTTC
>TRBV10-3|NA|TRBD2|TRBJ2-7
CAISLPTSGRNSYEQYF
TGTGCCATCAGCCTACCCACTAGCGGGAGGAACTCCTACGAGCAGTACTTC
>TRBV27|NA|TRBD1|TRBJ2-5
CASSPNRGSETQYF
TGTGCCAGCAGTCCAAACAGGGGGTCGGAGACCCAGTACTTC
>TRBV9|NA|NA|TRBJ2-5
CASSFSVSGEETQYF
TGTGCCAGCAGCTTTTCGGTTAGCGGTGAAGAGACCCAGTACTTC
>TRBV5-1|NA|NA|TRBJ2-1
CASSGPRELGEQFF
TGCGCCAGCAGCGGGCCCCGGGAGTTAGGTGAGCAGTTCTTC
>TRBV28|NA|TRBD2|TRBJ2-7
CASRPTRGAGNTYEQYF
TGTGCCAGCAGACCCACCCGAGGAGCGGGAAACACCTACGAGCAGTACTTC
>TRBV7-3|NA|TRBD2|TRBJ2-3
CASSPSGRGTDTQYF
TGTGCCAGCAGCCCTAGCGGGAGGGGGACAGATACGCAGTATTTT
>TRBV28|NA|TRBD1|TRBJ1-2
CASINRDRLYRGGYTF
TGTGCCAGCATTAACCGGGACAGGCTCTATCGCGGGGGCTACACCTTC
>TRBV6-1|few|NA|TRBJ1-5
CASSAPGPQHF
TGTGCCAGCAGTGCTCCGGGACCCCAGCATTTT
>TRBV10-1|NA|TRBD2|TRBJ2-1
CASSETSGRLGNEQFF
TGCGCCAGCAGTGAGACTAGCGGGAGACTCGGGAATGAGCAGTTCTTC
>TRBV7-9|once|TRBD2|TRBJ2-7
CASSSFSGGPDEQYF
TGTGCCAGCAGCTCCTTTTCGGGAGGGCCTGACGAGCAGTACTTC
>TRBV7-9|NA|TRBD2|TRBJ2-1
CASSLLGREGLLFF
TGTGCCAGCAGCTTATTGGGGCGGGAGGGCCTCCTCTTCTTC
>TRBV5-1|NA|NA|TRBJ1-5
CASSLAGGLDQPQHF
TGCGCCAGCAGCTTGGCGGGAGGGCTAGATCAGCCCCAGCATTTT
>TRBV20-1|NA|NA|TRBJ2-7
CSARDLDEQYF
TGCAGTGCTAGAGATTTGGACGAGCAGTACTTC
>TRBV10-3|NA|NA|TRBJ1-2
CAISEQGDWGYTF
TGTGCCATCAGTGAACAGGGTGACTGGGGCTACACCTTC
>TRBV4-2|NA|NA|TRBJ1-3
CASSLRQYSGNTIYF
TGTGCCAGCAGCCTAAGACAGTACTCTGGAAACACCATATATTTT
>TRBV28|NA|NA|TRBJ1-2
CASTLQGGGYTF
TGTGCCAGCACCCTACAGGGAGGTGGCTACACCTTC
>TRBV28|NA|TRBD2|TRBJ2-3
CASVRRLAGATGSTDTQYF
TGTGCCAGCGTTAGACGTCTAGCGGGAGCAACGGGGAGCACAGATACGCAGTATTTT
>TRBV5-1|once|TRBD2|TRBJ2-5
CASSSSGSLPETQYF
TGCGCCAGCAGCTCTAGCGGGAGTCTTCCAGAGACCCAGTACTTC
>TRBV28|NA|TRBD1|TRBJ1-2
CASSYGQGKDTNYGYTF
TGTGCCAGCAGCTACGGACAGGGTAAAGACACTAACTATGGCTACACCTTC
>TRBV7-2|NA|TRBD2|TRBJ2-2
CASSLISGKTGELFF
TGTGCCAGCAGCTTAATCAGCGGGAAGACCGGGGAGCTGTTTTTT
>TRBV5-6|NA|NA|TRBJ2-7
CASSLGREQYF
TGTGCCAGCAGCTTGGGTCGGGAGCAGTACTTC
>TRBV10-2|NA|TRBD1|TRBJ2-7
CASNPTGDEQYF
TGCGCCAGCAATCCGACAGGGGACGAGCAGTACTTC
>TRBV7-9|NA|NA|TRBJ2-6
CASSPGVAGANVLTF
TGTGCCAGCAGCCCAGGGGTGGCTGGGGCCAACGTCCTGACTTTC
>TRBV11-2|NA|NA|TRBJ1-3
CASSLTPSGNTIYF
TGTGCCAGCAGCTTAACTCCCTCTGGAAACACCATATATTTT
>TRBV19|NA|NA|TRBJ2-1
CASSIDLFLGEQFF
TGTGCCAGTAGTATAGATCTCTTCCTAGGTGAGCAGTTCTTC